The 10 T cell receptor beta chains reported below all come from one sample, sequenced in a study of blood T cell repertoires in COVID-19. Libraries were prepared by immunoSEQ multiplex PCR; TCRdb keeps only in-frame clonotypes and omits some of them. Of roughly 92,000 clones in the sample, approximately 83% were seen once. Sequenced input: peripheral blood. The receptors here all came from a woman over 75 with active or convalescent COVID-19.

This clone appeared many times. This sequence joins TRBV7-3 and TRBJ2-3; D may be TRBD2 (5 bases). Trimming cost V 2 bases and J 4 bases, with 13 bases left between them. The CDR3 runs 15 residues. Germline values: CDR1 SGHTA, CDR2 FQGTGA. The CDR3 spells CASSLGASRSDTQYF. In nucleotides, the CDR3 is TGTGCCAGCAGCTTAGGAGCTAGCAGGTCAGATACGCAGTATTTT.

DNA for the CDR3: TGTGCCAGCAGCTTCCCCTTTGGGGAGCGCACAGATACGCAGTATTTT. This sequence encodes CASSFPFGERTDTQYF. The chain combines TRBV7-9 with TRBJ2-3, with D tentatively TRBD2 (5 bases). There are 16 residues in the CDR3. CDR1 is SEHNR and CDR2 is FQNEAQ in the germline V gene (reference sequence). V lost 3 bases, J lost 1 base, and 14 bases lay in between.

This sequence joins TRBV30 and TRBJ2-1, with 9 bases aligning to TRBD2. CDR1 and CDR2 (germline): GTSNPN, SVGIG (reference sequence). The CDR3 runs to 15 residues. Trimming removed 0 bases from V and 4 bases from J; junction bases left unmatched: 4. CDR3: CAWSVQAGGYNEQFF. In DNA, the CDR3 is TGTGCCTGGAGTGTACAAGCGGGAGGATACAATGAGCAGTTCTTC.

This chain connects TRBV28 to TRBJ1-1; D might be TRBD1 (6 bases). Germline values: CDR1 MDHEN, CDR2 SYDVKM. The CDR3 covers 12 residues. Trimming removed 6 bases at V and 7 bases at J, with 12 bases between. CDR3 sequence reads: CASSSDRLEAFF. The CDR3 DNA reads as TGTGCCAGCAGCTCCGACAGGCTTGAAGCTTTCTTT.

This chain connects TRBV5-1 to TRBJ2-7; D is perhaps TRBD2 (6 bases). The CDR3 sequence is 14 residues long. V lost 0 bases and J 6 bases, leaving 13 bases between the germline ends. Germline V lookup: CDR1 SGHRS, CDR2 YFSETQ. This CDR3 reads CASSLAGLASEQYF. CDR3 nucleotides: TGCGCCAGCAGCTTGGCCGGGCTAGCGTCCGAGCAGTACTTC. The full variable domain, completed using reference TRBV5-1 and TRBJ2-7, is KAGVTQTPRYLIKTRGQQVTLSCSPISGHRSVSWYQQTPGQGLQFLFEYFSETQRNKGNFPGRFSGRQFSNSRSEMNVSTLELGDSALYLCASSLAGLASEQYFGPGTRLTVT.

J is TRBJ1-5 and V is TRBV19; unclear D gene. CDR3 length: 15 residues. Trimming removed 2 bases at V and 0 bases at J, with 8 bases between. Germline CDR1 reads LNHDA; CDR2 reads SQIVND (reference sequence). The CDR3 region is CASSILGDSNQPQHF. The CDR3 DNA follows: TGTGCCAGTAGTATACTGGGAGATAGCAATCAGCCCCAGCATTTT.

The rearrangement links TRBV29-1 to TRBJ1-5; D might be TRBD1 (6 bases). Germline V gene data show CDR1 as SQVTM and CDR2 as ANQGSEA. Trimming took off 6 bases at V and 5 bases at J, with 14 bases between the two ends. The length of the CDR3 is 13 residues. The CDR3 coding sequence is TGCAGCGTCACGACAGGACTGGATCAGCCCCAGCATTTT. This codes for CSVTTGLDQPQHF.

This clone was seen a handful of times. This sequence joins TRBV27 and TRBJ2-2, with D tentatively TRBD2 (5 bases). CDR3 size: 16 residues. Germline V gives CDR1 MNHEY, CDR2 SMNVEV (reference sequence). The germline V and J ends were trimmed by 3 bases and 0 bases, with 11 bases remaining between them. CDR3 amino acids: CASSFSGAANTGELFF. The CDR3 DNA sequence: TGTGCCAGCAGTTTCAGCGGAGCGGCGAACACCGGGGAGCTGTTTTTT.

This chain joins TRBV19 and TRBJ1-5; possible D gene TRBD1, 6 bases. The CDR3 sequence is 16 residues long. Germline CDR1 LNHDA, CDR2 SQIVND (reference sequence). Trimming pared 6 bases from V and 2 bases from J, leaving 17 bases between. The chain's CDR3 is CASRSQYRAGNQPQHF. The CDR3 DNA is TGTGCCAGTAGGAGTCAATACAGGGCGGGCAATCAGCCCCAGCATTTT.

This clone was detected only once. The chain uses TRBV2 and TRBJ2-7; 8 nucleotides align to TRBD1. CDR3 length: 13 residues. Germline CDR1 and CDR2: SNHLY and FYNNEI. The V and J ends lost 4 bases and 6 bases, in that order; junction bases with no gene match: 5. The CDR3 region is CASSVGQGGEQYF. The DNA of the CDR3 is TGTGCCAGCAGTGTCGGACAGGGCGGCGAGCAGTACTTC.